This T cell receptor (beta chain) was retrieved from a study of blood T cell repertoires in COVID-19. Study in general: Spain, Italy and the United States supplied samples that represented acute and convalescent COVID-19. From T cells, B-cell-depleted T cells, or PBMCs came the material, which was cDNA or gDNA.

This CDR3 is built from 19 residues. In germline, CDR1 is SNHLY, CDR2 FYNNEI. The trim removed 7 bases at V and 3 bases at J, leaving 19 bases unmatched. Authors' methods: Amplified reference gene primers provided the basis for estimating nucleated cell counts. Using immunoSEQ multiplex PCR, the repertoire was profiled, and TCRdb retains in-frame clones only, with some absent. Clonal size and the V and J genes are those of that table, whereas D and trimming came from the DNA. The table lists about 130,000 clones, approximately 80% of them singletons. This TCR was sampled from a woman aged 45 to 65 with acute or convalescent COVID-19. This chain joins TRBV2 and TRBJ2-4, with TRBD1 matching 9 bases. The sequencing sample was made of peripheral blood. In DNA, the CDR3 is TGTGCCAGCAAGTGGGGAGGGACAGGGACGCTTTCGGGCAAAAACATTCAGTACTTC. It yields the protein CASKWGGTGTLSGKNIQYF.